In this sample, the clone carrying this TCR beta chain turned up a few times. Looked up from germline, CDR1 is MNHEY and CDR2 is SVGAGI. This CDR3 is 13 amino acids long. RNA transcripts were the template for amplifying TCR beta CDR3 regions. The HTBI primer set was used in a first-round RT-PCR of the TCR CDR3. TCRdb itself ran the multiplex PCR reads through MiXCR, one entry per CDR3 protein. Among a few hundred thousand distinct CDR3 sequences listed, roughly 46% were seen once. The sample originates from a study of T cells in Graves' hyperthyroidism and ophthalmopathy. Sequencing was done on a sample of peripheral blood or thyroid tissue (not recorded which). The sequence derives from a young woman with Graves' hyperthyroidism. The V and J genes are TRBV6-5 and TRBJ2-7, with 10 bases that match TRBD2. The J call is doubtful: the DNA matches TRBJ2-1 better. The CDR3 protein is CASQSGRGREQFF. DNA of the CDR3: TGTGCCAGCCAAAGCGGGAGGGGGAGGGAGCAGTTCTTC.